This TCR beta chain was sequenced in a study of metastatic and nonmetastatic thyroid tumors. Study as a whole: The authors compared repertoires across blood and tumor or nodule tissue from malignant and benign thyroid patients.

Study-level results: Malignant thyroid tumors reportedly exceeded benign nodules significantly in TCR beta diversity, with the difference appearing in blood and tumor.

The table lists this clone with many counts. What it binds is not known. Unmatched junction bases numbered 7, after V lost 5 bases and J lost 4 bases. The CDR3 is made up of 15 amino acids. Germline values: CDR1 KGHSH, CDR2 LQKENI. As processed by the authors: Building a distant-metastasis classifier for papillary thyroid cancer drew on CDR3 differences across clinicopathological groups. TCRdb re-analyzed the PCR reads using MiXCR. The V and J calls here are based on TCRdb, not the publication. Counted here are roughly 72,000 clones, roughly a sixth occurring once; the ten biggest clones make up roughly 13%. Every patient underwent thyroid surgery untreated.

Material for sequencing was blood. The TCR originated in a female donor with papillary thyroid cancer or a benign thyroid nodule (not recorded which). Some clones in this sample may be carry-over from other donors' samples. The chain is built from TRBV18 and TRBJ2-3, with 9 bases aligning to TRBD2. DNA for the CDR3: TGTGCCAGCTCAAATAGCGGGAGTGGGGCAGATACGCAGTATTTT. Translating it yields CASSNSGSGADTQYF.